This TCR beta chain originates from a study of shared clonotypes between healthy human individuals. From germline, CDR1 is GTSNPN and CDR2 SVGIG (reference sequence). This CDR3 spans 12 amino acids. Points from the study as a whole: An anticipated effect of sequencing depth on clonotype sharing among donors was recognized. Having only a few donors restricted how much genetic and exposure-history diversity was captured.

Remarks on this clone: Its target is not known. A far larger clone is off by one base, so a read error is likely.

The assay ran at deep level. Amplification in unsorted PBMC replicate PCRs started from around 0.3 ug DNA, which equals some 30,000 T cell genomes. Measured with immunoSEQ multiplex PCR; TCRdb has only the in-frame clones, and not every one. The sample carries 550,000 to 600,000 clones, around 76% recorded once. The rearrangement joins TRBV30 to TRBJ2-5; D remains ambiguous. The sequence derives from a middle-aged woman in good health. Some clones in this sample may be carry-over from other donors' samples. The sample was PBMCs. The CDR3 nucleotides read TGTGCCTGGAGATTCCCACAAGATACCCAGTACTTC. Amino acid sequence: CAWRFPQDTQYF.